The 24 T cell receptor beta chains presented below share a single source sample, sequenced in a study of blood T cell repertoires in COVID-19. Method: immunoSEQ multiplex PCR; TCRdb's copy keeps in-frame clones and lacks some. The table lists about 270,000 clones, around 81% of them singletons. Sequences were obtained from peripheral blood. The receptors come from a woman aged 60-70 years with active or convalescent COVID-19.

This chain joins TRBV18 and TRBJ2-7; tentatively, D is TRBD2 (5 bases). The V end was cut by 1 base, the J end by 0 bases, with 10 bases between. The V gene's germline CDR1 is KGHSH and CDR2 LQKENI. The CDR3 loop spans 15 amino acids. CDR3 residues: CASSPLPGSSYEQYF. The CDR3 region has the DNA TGTGCCAGCTCACCACTACCGGGGAGCTCCTACGAGCAGTACTTC. Looking up the rest from reference TRBV18 and TRBJ2-7 gives the full variable domain: NAGVMQNPRHLVRRRGQEARLRCSPMKGHSHVYWYRQLPEEGLKFMVYLQKENIIDESGMPKERFSAEFPKEGPSILRIQQVVRGDSAAYFCASSPLPGSSYEQYFGPGTRLTVT.

V is TRBV4-3 and J is TRBJ2-7, with 7 nucleotides matching TRBD1. This CDR3 is built from 16 residues. With V trimmed by 0 bases and J by 2 bases, 7 bases remained unmatched. The germline V gene has CDR1 LGHNA and CDR2 YSLEER. The CDR3 DNA reads TGCGCCAGCAGCCAAGATCACTGGACAGGTGCCTACGAGCAGTACTTC. Its translation: CASSQDHWTGAYEQYF.

V usage is TRBV7-3 and J usage is TRBJ2-1; TRBD2 matches at 11 bases. The CDR3 is 15 amino acids. The V segment lost 5 bases and the J segment 7 bases; nucleotides outside the gene matches: 7. Germline-derived CDR1 and CDR2 are SGHTA and FQGTGA. CDR3 residues: CASSGGLAGRNEQFF. CDR3 DNA: TGTGCCAGCAGCGGAGGACTAGCGGGTAGAAATGAGCAGTTCTTC.

The CDR3 reads CASSLDWDIYEQYF. The CDR3 DNA reads as TGTGCCAGCAGCTTAGACTGGGACATCTACGAGCAGTACTTC. J is TRBJ2-7 and V is TRBV7-6; possible D gene TRBD1, 6 bases. Trimming removed 1 base from V and 3 bases from J, with 10 bases in between. This CDR3 has 14 residues. Germline values: CDR1 SGHVS, CDR2 FNYEAQ.

The count of this clone is one. The J gene is TRBJ1-3, the V gene TRBV5-6; maybe TRBD1 (5 bases). CDR3 length: 15 amino acids. Trimming shortened V by 4 bases and J by 0 bases, and 11 bases separated the two germline ends. Looked up from germline, CDR1 is SGHDT and CDR2 is YYEEEE. The CDR3 spells CASSPAGGSGNTIYF. The CDR3 DNA sequence: TGTGCCAGCAGCCCCGCCGGGGGCTCTGGAAACACCATATATTTT.

This rearrangement joins TRBV7-9 to TRBJ2-7, with TRBD2 as a possible D gene (7 bases). CDR1 and CDR2 from the germline V gene are SEHNR and FQNEAQ (reference sequence). CDR3 length equals 15 residues. V lost 5 bases to trimming and J lost 6 bases, with 20 bases between them. The CDR3 nucleotides read TGTGCCAGCAGCATCCGAACCTCGGGGGGCGGCGAGCAGTACTTC. Translating gives CASSIRTSGGGEQYF.

This clone showed up just once. The chain uses TRBV5-1 and TRBJ2-5, with 12 bases matching TRBD2. The CDR3 contains 15 residues. From germline, CDR1 is SGHRS and CDR2 YFSETQ. V was pared by 4 bases and J by 5 bases, with 6 bases of the junction left unmatched. The CDR3 DNA follows: TGCGCCAGCAGCCCCGGACTAGCGGGGCTGGAGACCCAGTACTTC. Translation gives CASSPGLAGLETQYF.

The rearrangement uses TRBV12-3 or TRBV12-4 and TRBJ1-1; 7 nucleotides agree with TRBD1. The junction had 6 bases not matched to a gene; V was cut back by 4 bases and J by 7 bases. The length of the CDR3 is 13 residues. CDR3 region: CASSSSTGSEAFF. CDR3 DNA: TGTGCCAGCAGTTCCTCGACAGGGAGTGAAGCTTTCTTT.

The CDR3 DNA reads as TGTGCCAGCAGCCCGACGTACAGGGTGAGCGGCGACGAGCAGTACTTC. Its protein product is CASSPTYRVSGDEQYF. The chain uses TRBV3-1 (or the pseudogene TRBV3-2) and TRBJ2-7, with D possibly TRBD1 on 6 matching bases. The V gene lost 4 bases and the J gene lost 5 bases, with 21 bases spanning the gap. The CDR3 is 16 amino acids. CDR1 and CDR2 from the germline V gene are LGHDT and YNNKEL (reference sequence).

This clone was recorded a few times. The chain recombines TRBV3-1 (or the pseudogene TRBV3-2) with TRBJ1-1; no reliable D call. Germline CDR1 reads LGHDT; CDR2 reads YNNKEL (reference sequence). V was shortened by 6 bases and J by 1 base, with 9 bases between the two germline ends. This CDR3 spans 13 amino acids. CDR3 loop: CASSPGENTEAFF. As DNA, the CDR3 is TGTGCCAGCAGTCCAGGCGAGAACACTGAAGCTTTCTTT.

V is TRBV27 and J is TRBJ2-7, with TRBD1 matching 9 bases. The CDR3 has 14 amino acids. With V trimmed by 2 bases and J by 3 bases, 2 bases remained unmatched. Germline-derived CDR1 and CDR2 are MNHEY and SMNVEV (reference sequence). CDR3 sequence: CASSLDRGDYEQYF. The CDR3 DNA is TGTGCCAGCAGTTTAGACAGGGGGGACTACGAGCAGTACTTC.

The sample holds a few counts of this clone. The CDR3: CASCCSGGYYEQYF. The CDR3 DNA reads TGTGCCAGTTGCTGTAGCGGGGGGTACTACGAGCAGTACTTC. This rearrangement joins TRBV19 to TRBJ2-7, with 10 bases identical to TRBD2. The V gene's germline CDR1 is LNHDA and CDR2 SQIVND (reference sequence). The CDR3 is 14 residues long. V lost 8 bases and J lost 3; bases outside the gene matches: 7.

The rearrangement joins TRBV27 to TRBJ2-7, with 10 bases lining up with TRBD2. Germline V CDR1 and CDR2: MNHEY, SMNVEV (reference sequence). V dropped 8 bases and J dropped 6; count of bases not matched to a gene: 7. This CDR3 is built from 13 residues. The CDR3, as DNA: TGTGCCAGCGCTAGCGGGAGCTCGGGCGAGCAGTACTTC. Protein: CASASGSSGEQYF.

The CDR3 is CASCLGVGEKLFF. In DNA form, the CDR3 reads TGTGCCAGTTGCCTCGGGGTCGGTGAAAAACTGTTTTTT. This chain connects TRBV27 to TRBJ1-4; D not certain. CDR3 length equals 13 residues. CDR1 is MNHEY, CDR2 SMNVEV, per germline (reference sequence). Trimming left V 9 bases short and J 7 bases short, with 15 bases between.

CDR3: CASNVHGGAVWETQYF. The CDR3 DNA is TGTGCCAGCAACGTGCACGGGGGGGCAGTCTGGGAGACCCAGTACTTC. This rearrangement joins TRBV2 to TRBJ2-5; 8 positions match TRBD2. There are 16 residues in the CDR3. The V and J ends lost 7 bases and 5 bases, in that order; junction bases with no gene match: 15. Germline loops: CDR1 SNHLY, CDR2 FYNNEI.

V gene TRBV9 combines with J gene TRBJ2-1, with D perhaps matching TRBD2 (5 bases). Trimming pared 4 bases from V and 1 base from J, leaving 15 bases between. CDR3 length: 16 amino acids. Germline CDR1 SGDLS, CDR2 YYNGEE. In nucleotides, the CDR3 is TGTGCCAGCAGCCTGACCCCCGGGGATTCCTACAATGAGCAGTTCTTC. Translated: CASSLTPGDSYNEQFF.

The rearrangement uses TRBV6-7 and TRBJ2-7, with 7 bases fitting TRBD1. TRBV6-7 is an ORF for which the function is uncertain. CDR3 size: 17 residues. V lost 7 bases to trimming and J lost 1 base; unmatched junction nucleotides: 16. The CDR3 DNA reads as TGTGCCAGCACCATTCTTCCCGGGACAGTCCTTTCCTACGAGCAGTACTTC. It encodes CASTILPGTVLSYEQYF.

V usage is TRBV6-5 and J usage is TRBJ1-2; TRBD1 matches 11 bases. CDR1 and CDR2 (germline): MNHEY, SVGAGI. This CDR3 has 13 amino acids. V was clipped by 6 bases and J by 9 bases; unmatched bases: 6. The CDR3 bases are TGTGCCAGCAGGGAGGGACAGGGGGAGAGCTACACCTTC. Translated, it gives CASREGQGESYTF.

The rearrangement uses TRBV20-1 and TRBJ1-1; TRBD1 might be the D (6 bases). The CDR3 consists of 11 residues. V lost 5 bases, J lost 6 bases, and 10 bases lay in between. Germline values: CDR1 DFQATT, CDR2 SNEGSKA (reference sequence). This chain's CDR3 is CSASPGAEAFF. The CDR3 DNA is TGCAGTGCTTCCCCAGGGGCTGAAGCTTTCTTT.

This chain links TRBV27 with TRBJ2-7, with TRBD1 matching 7 bases. Germline lookup yields CDR1 MNHEY and CDR2 SMNVEV (reference sequence). The CDR3 totals 16 residues. V lost 4 bases and J lost 0; bases outside the gene matches: 9. CDR3 sequence (DNA): TGTGCCAGCAGTTCTCCGAGACAGGGACCCTCCTACGAGCAGTACTTC. This codes for CASSSPRQGPSYEQYF.

In the case of this clone: Distinct nucleotide sequences in the sample also encode this CDR3. The chain has TRBV2 and TRBJ2-5; 14 nucleotides align to TRBD2. Germline CDR1 SNHLY, CDR2 FYNNEI. The CDR3 is made up of 17 amino acids. The junction had 10 bases not matched to a gene; V was cut back by 2 bases and J by 8 bases. CDR3 residues: CASSETGLAGEGGTQYF. Written as DNA, the CDR3 is TGTGCCAGCAGTGAAACGGGACTAGCGGGGGAGGGGGGCACCCAGTACTTC.

The rearrangement joins TRBV6-2 or TRBV6-3 to TRBJ2-2; D unclear. The CDR3 loop spans 18 amino acids. Trimming shortened V by 4 bases and J by 1 base, and 19 bases separated the two germline ends. Germline assignment: CDR1 MNHEY and CDR2 SVGEGT. The CDR3 DNA is TGTGCCAGCAGTTTAGAGACTTGGCAGACTCAGAACACCGGGGAGCTGTTTTTT. Translating it yields CASSLETWQTQNTGELFF.

This chain connects TRBV10-3 to TRBJ2-7, with D tentatively TRBD2 (6 bases). This CDR3 has 15 residues. The V end lost 2 bases, the J end lost 3 bases, and 14 bases lay between the germline ends. Per germline, CDR1 ENHRY and CDR2 SYGVKD. The CDR3 reads CAISEGTGAYYEQYF. CDR3 bases: TGTGCCATCAGTGAGGGGACGGGAGCTTACTACGAGCAGTACTTC.

This chain links TRBV5-1 with TRBJ2-1; 15 nucleotides agree with TRBD2. V gave up 4 bases and J gave up 9 bases; unmatched junction bases: 5. Germline CDR1 SGHRS, CDR2 YFSETQ. The CDR3 totals 15 residues. CDR3 in amino acids: CASSLGTSGGTEQFF. For the CDR3, the DNA is TGCGCCAGCAGCCTAGGGACTAGCGGGGGGACTGAGCAGTTCTTC.